The clone carrying this T cell receptor beta chain was seen ten or more times. Its matching antigen is unknown. The sample originates from a study of CD8 T cells in ankylosing spondylitis. Whole-study results and caveats: It appeared that ankylosing spondylitis blood was characterized by a TCR beta motif of several highly homologous variants.

CDR3 length equals 14 residues. CDR1 SQVTM and CDR2 ANQGSEA come from the germline V gene. The V and J ends lost 5 bases and 10 bases respectively, with 21 bases between them. In making TCR beta libraries, quantitative 5'-RACE with molecular barcodes was used. TCRdb re-called the 5' RACE reads through MiXCR, storing one row per CDR3 protein. This table has 100,000 to 150,000 distinct CDR3 sequences, more than 9.5% appearing once. The rearrangement joins TRBV29-1 to TRBJ2-1; no clear D. Input material: blood, either unsorted or a sorted T cell fraction (not recorded which). This TCR was sampled from a female donor with ankylosing spondylitis or in good health (not recorded which). The CDR3: CSVFILAKRVEQFF. The CDR3 DNA reads TGCAGCGTTTTCATTCTGGCCAAACGGGTAGAGCAGTTCTTC.